Following are 28 T cell receptor beta chains from one sample sequenced in a study of blood T cell repertoires in COVID-19. The assay was immunoSEQ multiplex PCR, and TCRdb's table has in-frame clones only and misses some. This table holds a few hundred thousand clones, approximately 90% found once. The sample consisted of PBMCs or T cells enriched from blood (not recorded which). The receptors here all came from a woman aged 50 to 65 who had recovered from COVID-19.

The chain has TRBV6-5 and TRBJ2-7; tentative D call: TRBD2 (5 bases). Germline CDR1 MNHEY, CDR2 SVGAGI. V gave up 0 bases and J gave up 5 bases, with 8 bases separating them. The CDR3 consists of 13 residues. The CDR3 region has the DNA TGTGCCAGCAGTTACTCGAGGGAGAACGAGCAGTACTTC. Its translation: CASSYSRENEQYF.

The V call is TRBV4-1, the J call TRBJ2-1; the match to TRBD2 covers 9 bases. The length of the CDR3 is 17 residues. V gave up 1 base and J gave up 4 bases; unmatched junction bases: 8. Germline CDR1 reads MGHRA; CDR2 reads YSYEKL. The CDR3 protein is CASSQVSGGFTYNEQFF. The CDR3 DNA reads as TGCGCCAGCAGCCAAGTTAGCGGGGGTTTTACTTACAATGAGCAGTTCTTC.

This chain joins TRBV6-5 and TRBJ1-2; TRBD1 is a possible D gene (5 bases). Trimming shortened V by 5 bases and J by 3 bases, and 16 bases separated the two germline ends. Germline V gene sequence: CDR1 MNHEY, CDR2 SVGAGI. This CDR3 is 15 amino acids long. CDR3 nucleotides: TGTGCCAGCAGTATACAGGAAGAGGTAGACTATGGCTACACCTTC. It yields the protein CASSIQEEVDYGYTF.

This sequence joins TRBV15 and TRBJ2-2; maybe TRBD2 (5 bases). Germline V gene data show CDR1 as LNHNV and CDR2 as YYDKDF (reference sequence). The CDR3 contains 14 residues. V was trimmed by 10 bases and J by 3 bases, leaving 15 bases between them. DNA for the CDR3: TGTGCCATCCATATGGCGGGCGACACCGGGGAGCTGTTTTTT. This encodes CAIHMAGDTGELFF. Full variable domain (rest looked up from reference TRBV15 and TRBJ2-2): DAMVIQNPRYQVTQFGKPVTLSCSQTLNHNVMYWYQQKSSQAPKLLFHYYDKDFNNEADTPDNFQSRRPNTSFCFLDIRSPGLGDTAMYLCAIHMAGDTGELFFGEGSRLTVL.

This clone was counted only a few times. This chain links TRBV4-1 with TRBJ2-4; perhaps TRBD1 as D (5 bases). This CDR3 comprises 16 residues. The germline gives CDR1 MGHRA, CDR2 YSYEKL. Between the trimmed V and J ends, which lost 0 bases and 0 bases, there was a span of 9 bases. In DNA, the CDR3 is TGCGCCAGCAGCCAAGATCAGGGAATAGCCAAAAACATTCAGTACTTC. This codes for CASSQDQGIAKNIQYF.

The chain recombines TRBV7-2 with TRBJ2-2; perhaps TRBD1 as D (8 bases). This CDR3 contains 19 residues. Germline V lookup: CDR1 SGHTA, CDR2 FQGNSA. The V end was cut by 2 bases, the J end by 4 bases, with 23 bases between. The CDR3 nucleotides are TGTGCCAGCAGCTTACGGGGGGCAGGGGGCCGAGGGGCCACCGGGGAGCTGTTTTTT. Residues: CASSLRGAGGRGATGELFF. The variable domain in full, completed from reference TRBV7-2 and TRBJ2-2, reads GAGVSQSPSNKVTEKGKDVELRCDPISGHTALYWYRQSLGQGLEFLIYFQGNSAPDKSGLPSDRFSAERTGGSVSTLTIQRTQQEDSAVYLCASSLRGAGGRGATGELFFGEGSRLTVL.

The chain carries TRBV7-9 and TRBJ1-6; D perhaps matches TRBD1 (6 bases). Germline CDR1 reads SEHNR; CDR2 reads FQNEAQ (reference sequence). The germline V and J ends were trimmed by 5 bases and 7 bases, with 15 bases remaining between them. The CDR3 runs 15 residues. CDR3 in amino acids: CASSLLAGENSPLHF. The CDR3 bases are TGTGCCAGCAGCCTACTGGCAGGGGAAAATTCACCCCTCCACTTT.

The rearrangement links TRBV7-9 to TRBJ1-1; no reliable D call. The CDR3 totals 14 residues. The germline gives CDR1 SEHNR, CDR2 FQNEAQ (reference sequence). Between the trimmed V and J ends, which lost 1 base and 1 base, there was a span of 7 bases. CDR3 sequence reads: CASSLGARNTEAFF. The CDR3 DNA reads as TGTGCCAGCAGCTTAGGCGCAAGGAACACTGAAGCTTTCTTT.

This CDR3 is CASSLGAHTLLPFF. In DNA form, the CDR3 reads TGTGCCAGCAGCTTGGGGGCCCACACCCTTCTTCCGTTCTTC. The chain carries TRBV5-6 and TRBJ2-1; D gene ambiguous. Germline V CDR1 and CDR2: SGHDT, YYEEEE. The V end lost 0 bases, the J end lost 15 bases, and 19 bases lay between the germline ends. The length of the CDR3 is 14 residues.

The V call is TRBV28, the J call TRBJ2-7; 8 bases match TRBD1. With V trimmed by 4 bases and J by 1 base, 9 bases remained unmatched. Germline CDR1 MDHEN, CDR2 SYDVKM. There are 16 residues in the CDR3. The CDR3 loop reads CASSYHDRGKSYEQYF. The CDR3 nucleotides read TGTGCCAGCAGTTACCATGACAGGGGCAAATCCTACGAGCAGTACTTC.

The chain recombines TRBV28 with TRBJ2-3; D not resolved. Germline V gene sequence: CDR1 MDHEN, CDR2 SYDVKM. The CDR3 extends over 15 amino acids. The germline V and J ends were trimmed by 3 bases and 7 bases, with 17 bases remaining between them. DNA for the CDR3: TGTGCCAGCAGTTTTAGCACCAATCGAAAAAATACGCAGTATTTT. It encodes CASSFSTNRKNTQYF.

The chain links TRBV7-9 to TRBJ2-7, with D perhaps TRBD2 (6 bases). Between the trimmed V and J ends, which lost 0 bases and 6 bases, there was a span of 18 bases. CDR3 length equals 16 residues. The germline gives CDR1 SEHNR, CDR2 FQNEAQ (reference sequence). CDR3 sequence reads: CASSLAGGEVRIEQYF. Here the CDR3 DNA reads TGTGCCAGCAGCTTAGCGGGGGGTGAGGTGCGTATCGAGCAGTACTTC.

This rearrangement joins TRBV27 to TRBJ2-5; tentatively, D is TRBD1 (8 bases). CDR1 and CDR2 (germline): MNHEY, SMNVEV (reference sequence). The V and J ends lost 11 bases and 2 bases respectively, with 24 bases between them. The CDR3 runs 16 residues. CDR3 sequence reads: CARAAGQGANQETQYF. The DNA for the CDR3 is TGTGCCCGCGCAGCGGGGCAGGGGGCAAATCAAGAGACCCAGTACTTC.

The chain carries TRBV7-2 and TRBJ2-6; 9 bases match TRBD1. The CDR3 spans 16 residues. V was pared by 6 bases and J by 1 base, with 4 bases of the junction left unmatched. CDR1 and CDR2 (germline): SGHTA, FQGNSA. The CDR3 is CASSPGTGSGANVLTF. The DNA of the CDR3 is TGTGCCAGCAGTCCCGGGACAGGGTCTGGGGCCAACGTCCTGACTTTC.

The chain couples TRBV28 to TRBJ1-5, with D uncertain. Germline CDR1 is MDHEN and CDR2 is SYDVKM. This CDR3 contains 14 residues. Between the trimmed V and J ends, which lost 2 bases and 5 bases, there was a span of 10 bases. The CDR3 bases are TGTGCCAGCAGTTTAGTAAGCTACGATCAGCCCCAGCATTTT. Protein product: CASSLVSYDQPQHF.

The chain uses TRBV7-8 and TRBJ1-1; 7 bases agree with TRBD1. V shed 5 bases and J 0 bases; nucleotides not matched to a gene: 9. CDR1 and CDR2 (germline): SGHVS, FQNEAQ. CDR3 length equals 16 residues. CDR3 sequence: CASSQGQLFMNTEAFF. CDR3 sequence (DNA): TGTGCCAGCAGCCAGGGACAGCTATTTATGAACACTGAAGCTTTCTTT.

This clone has more than one count but fewer than ten. The V call is TRBV6-5, the J call TRBJ2-7, with D tentatively TRBD1 (6 bases). The CDR3 is 14 amino acids. CDR1 and CDR2 (germline): MNHEY, SVGAGI. Trimming stripped 5 bases from V and 0 bases from J, with 11 bases between. The CDR3 here is CASSIRDTSYEQYF. The CDR3 DNA sequence: TGTGCCAGCAGTATCCGGGACACCTCCTACGAGCAGTACTTC.

The V gene is TRBV5-1, the J gene TRBJ2-1, with a tentative D call TRBD2 (5 bases). This CDR3 has 13 amino acids. Germline V gene data show CDR1 as SGHRS and CDR2 as YFSETQ. V lost 1 base to trimming and J lost 10 bases, with 12 bases between them. In DNA, the CDR3 is TGCGCCAGCAGCTTGTGGGTGGGCGGGGAGCAGTTCTTC. Translating gives CASSLWVGGEQFF.

The V gene is TRBV2, the J gene TRBJ1-5, with D uncertain. The CDR3 is made up of 17 amino acids. Germline values: CDR1 SNHLY, CDR2 FYNNEI. The V and J ends lost 0 bases and 1 base respectively, with 13 bases between them. The CDR3 loop is CASSEAFEGWSNQPQHF. The CDR3 coding sequence is TGTGCCAGCAGTGAAGCGTTTGAGGGTTGGAGCAATCAGCCCCAGCATTTT. The full variable domain, its missing parts supplied by reference TRBV2 and TRBJ1-5, is EPEVTQTPSHQVTQMGQEVILRCVPISNHLYFYWYRQILGQKVEFLVSFYNNEISEKSEIFDDQFSVERPDGSNFTLKIRSTKLEDSAMYFCASSEAFEGWSNQPQHFGDGTRLSIL.

This chain links TRBV30 with TRBJ1-6, with a weak D call TRBD1 (6 bases). Germline V gives CDR1 GTSNPN, CDR2 SVGIG (reference sequence). The CDR3 extends over 16 amino acids. V gave up 1 base and J gave up 9 bases, with 19 bases separating them. The CDR3 protein is CAWSAAGGRGSSPLHF. In DNA form, the CDR3 reads TGTGCCTGGAGTGCGGCGGGGGGCAGGGGAAGTTCACCCCTCCACTTT.

The chain recombines TRBV6-4 with TRBJ2-1; the D is unclear. This CDR3 is built from 14 residues. Per germline, CDR1 MRHNA and CDR2 SNTAGT. Trimming took 0 bases from V and 3 from J, leaving 6 bases between them. The CDR3 coding sequence is TGTGCCAGCAGTGACTCGGCTGGCTACAATGAGCAGTTCTTC. The encoded protein is CASSDSAGYNEQFF.

V and J are TRBV7-6 and TRBJ2-3, with 11 positions matching TRBD2. J was trimmed by 5 bases and V by 6 bases; bases with no gene match: 10. In germline, CDR1 is SGHVS, CDR2 FNYEAQ. CDR3 length equals 16 residues. The CDR3 region has the DNA TGTGCCAGCAGACGACTAGCGGGGTATGATAGAGATACGCAGTATTTT. Translated: CASRRLAGYDRDTQYF.

The chain employs TRBV4-3 and TRBJ1-1, with D tentatively TRBD1 (5 bases). There are 14 residues in the CDR3. Trimming took off 1 base at V and 4 bases at J, with 10 bases between the two ends. CDR1 is LGHNA and CDR2 is YSLEER in the germline V gene. The DNA for the CDR3 is TGCGCCAGCAGCCAAGTGACCGGGGGCACTGAAGCTTTCTTT. Translation: CASSQVTGGTEAFF.

The V call is TRBV29-1, the J call TRBJ1-1; D uncertain. There are 10 residues in the CDR3. Germline V gene sequence: CDR1 SQVTM, CDR2 ANQGSEA. Trimming took 7 bases from V and 4 from J, leaving 7 bases between them. The CDR3 reads CSGSTTEAFF. The CDR3 DNA reads as TGCAGCGGATCTACCACTGAAGCTTTCTTT.

The chain employs TRBV5-1 and TRBJ1-3; D not certain. The CDR3 contains 16 residues. V was pared by 3 bases and J by 1 base, with 14 bases between. The germline V gene has CDR1 SGHRS and CDR2 YFSETQ. The CDR3 loop is CASSSTAPGSGNTIYF. The CDR3 nucleotides are TGCGCCAGCAGCTCGACCGCGCCGGGTTCTGGAAACACCATATATTTT.

The chain uses TRBV12-5 and TRBJ1-2; D not resolved. The CDR3 is made up of 15 amino acids. Germline CDR1 reads LGHNT; CDR2 reads FRNRAP. The V gene lost 7 bases and the J gene lost 0 bases, with 15 bases spanning the gap. The CDR3 here is CASASSPSSNYGYTF. CDR3 sequence (DNA): TGTGCTAGTGCCTCTTCTCCCTCCTCTAACTATGGCTACACCTTC.

The rearrangement joins TRBV7-9 to TRBJ2-3; no clear D. Per germline, CDR1 SEHNR and CDR2 FQNEAQ (reference sequence). This CDR3 has 12 amino acids. Trimming took off 2 bases at V and 4 bases at J, with 4 bases between the two ends. The CDR3 reads CASSLSADTQYF. CDR3 coding DNA: TGTGCCAGCAGCTTATCTGCAGATACGCAGTATTTT. The complete variable domain, with remaining parts taken from reference TRBV7-9 and TRBJ2-3, reads DTGVSQNPRHKITKRGQNVTFRCDPISEHNRLYWYRQTLGQGPEFLTYFQNEAQLEKSRLLSDRFSAERPKGSFSTLEIQRTEQGDSAMYLCASSLSADTQYFGPGTRLTVL.

This rearrangement joins TRBV28 to TRBJ2-1; 9 nucleotides line up with TRBD1. The CDR3 covers 15 residues. V lost 4 bases, J lost 5 bases, and 6 bases stayed unmatched. Germline CDR1 MDHEN, CDR2 SYDVKM. In DNA, the CDR3 is TGTGCCAGCAGTTCCGGCGGACAGGGGAACAATGAGCAGTTCTTC. Protein sequence: CASSSGGQGNNEQFF.